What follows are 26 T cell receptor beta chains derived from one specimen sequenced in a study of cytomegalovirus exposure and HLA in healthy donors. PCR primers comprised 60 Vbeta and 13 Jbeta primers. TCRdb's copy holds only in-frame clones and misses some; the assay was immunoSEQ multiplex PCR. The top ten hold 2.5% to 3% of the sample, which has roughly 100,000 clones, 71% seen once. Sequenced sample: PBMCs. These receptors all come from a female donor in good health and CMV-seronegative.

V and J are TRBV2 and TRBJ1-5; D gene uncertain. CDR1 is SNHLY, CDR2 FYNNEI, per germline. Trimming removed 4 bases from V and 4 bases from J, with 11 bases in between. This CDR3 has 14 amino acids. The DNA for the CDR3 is TGTGCCAGCAGTGTGGAAGGCGGAAATCAGCCCCAGCATTTT. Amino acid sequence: CASSVEGGNQPQHF. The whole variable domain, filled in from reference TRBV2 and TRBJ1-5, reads EPEVTQTPSHQVTQMGQEVILRCVPISNHLYFYWYRQILGQKVEFLVSFYNNEISEKSEIFDDQFSVERPDGSNFTLKIRSTKLEDSAMYFCASSVEGGNQPQHFGDGTRLSIL.

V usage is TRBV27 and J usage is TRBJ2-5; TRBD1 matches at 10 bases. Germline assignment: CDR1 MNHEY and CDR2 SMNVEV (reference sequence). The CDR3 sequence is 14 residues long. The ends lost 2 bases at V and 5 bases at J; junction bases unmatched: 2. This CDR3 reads CASSLDRGRETQYF. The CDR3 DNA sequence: TGTGCCAGCAGTTTAGACAGGGGGCGGGAGACCCAGTACTTC.

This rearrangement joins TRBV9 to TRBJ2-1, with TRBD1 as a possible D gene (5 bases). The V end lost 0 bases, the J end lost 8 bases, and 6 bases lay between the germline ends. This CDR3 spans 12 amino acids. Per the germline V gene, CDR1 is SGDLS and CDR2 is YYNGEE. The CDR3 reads CASSVAGHEQFF. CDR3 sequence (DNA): TGTGCCAGCAGCGTAGCAGGGCATGAGCAGTTCTTC.

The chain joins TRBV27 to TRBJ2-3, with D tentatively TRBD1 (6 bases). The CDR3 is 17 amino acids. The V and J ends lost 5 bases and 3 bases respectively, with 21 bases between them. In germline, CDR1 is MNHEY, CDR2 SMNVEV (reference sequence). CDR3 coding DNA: TGTGCCAGCAGTGACCTGGACAGCGTGCCGTTTACAGATACGCAGTATTTT. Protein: CASSDLDSVPFTDTQYF.

CDR3 in DNA: TGTGCCAGCAGCTTGGGGGGTGGCTACACCTTC. It encodes CASSLGGGYTF. The V gene is TRBV13, the J gene TRBJ1-2, with D perhaps TRBD1 (5 bases). V was shortened by 3 bases and J by 7 bases, with 6 bases between the two germline ends. Germline CDR1 is PRHDT and CDR2 is FYEKMQ (reference sequence). The CDR3 extends over 11 amino acids.

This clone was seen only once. CDR3: CASSPMIAGVAYEQYF. CDR3 DNA sequence: TGTGCCAGCAGTCCTATGATAGCGGGAGTTGCCTACGAGCAGTACTTC. The gene calls are TRBV7-9 and TRBJ2-7, with 9 bases lining up with TRBD2. This CDR3 spans 16 amino acids. Germline values: CDR1 SEHNR, CDR2 FQNEAQ (reference sequence). After removal of 6 bases from V and 2 bases from J, the junction contained 11 bases not matched to a gene.

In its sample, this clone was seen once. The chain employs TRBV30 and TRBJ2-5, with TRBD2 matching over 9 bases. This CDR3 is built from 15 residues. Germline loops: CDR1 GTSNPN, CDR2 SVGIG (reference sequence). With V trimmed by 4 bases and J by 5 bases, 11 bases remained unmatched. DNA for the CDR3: TGTGCCTGGACCAGAAATAGCGGGAGAAGCGAGACCCAGTACTTC. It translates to CAWTRNSGRSETQYF.

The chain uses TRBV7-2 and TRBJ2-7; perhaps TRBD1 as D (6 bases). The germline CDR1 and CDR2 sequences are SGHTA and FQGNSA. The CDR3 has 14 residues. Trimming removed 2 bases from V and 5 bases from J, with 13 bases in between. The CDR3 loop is CASSLQGYQDEQYF. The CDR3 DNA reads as TGTGCCAGCAGCTTACAGGGGTATCAGGACGAGCAGTACTTC.

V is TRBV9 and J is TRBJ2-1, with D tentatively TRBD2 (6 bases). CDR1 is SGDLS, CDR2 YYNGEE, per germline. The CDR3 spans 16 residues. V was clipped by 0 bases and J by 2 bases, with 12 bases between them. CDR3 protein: CASSVGAGNPYNEQFF. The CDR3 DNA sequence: TGTGCCAGCAGCGTAGGGGCGGGGAACCCCTACAATGAGCAGTTCTTC.

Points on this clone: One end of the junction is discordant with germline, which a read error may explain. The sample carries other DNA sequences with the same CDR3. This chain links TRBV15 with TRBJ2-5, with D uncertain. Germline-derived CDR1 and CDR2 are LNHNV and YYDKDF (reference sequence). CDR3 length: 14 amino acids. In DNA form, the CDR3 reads TGCGCCACCAGCAGTTCAGGTTTCCAAGAGACCCAGTACTTC. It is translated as CATSSSGFQETQYF.

DNA for the CDR3: TGTGCCAGCAGCGCGACTAGCGGGAGCTACAATGAGCAGTTCTTC. It specifies CASSATSGSYNEQFF. The rearrangement uses TRBV9 and TRBJ2-1; 12 nucleotides align to TRBD2. Germline lookup yields CDR1 SGDLS and CDR2 YYNGEE. The length of the CDR3 is 15 residues. J lost 3 bases, V lost 3 bases, and 1 base had no gene match.

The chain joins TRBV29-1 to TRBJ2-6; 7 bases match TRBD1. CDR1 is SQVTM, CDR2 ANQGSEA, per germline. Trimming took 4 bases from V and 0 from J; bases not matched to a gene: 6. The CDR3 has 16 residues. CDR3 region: CSVGRQGRSGANVLTF. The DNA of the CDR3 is TGCAGCGTTGGCCGACAGGGTCGCTCTGGGGCCAACGTCCTGACTTTC.

Here the CDR3 reads CASSPEGLSNQPQHF. The CDR3, as DNA: TGTGCCAGCTCACCCGAGGGTCTTAGCAATCAGCCCCAGCATTTT. This chain joins TRBV18 and TRBJ1-5; no reliable D call. With 3 bases removed from V and 0 bases from J, the gap between germline ends came to 9 bases. The CDR3 is 15 residues long. The germline V gene has CDR1 KGHSH and CDR2 LQKENI.

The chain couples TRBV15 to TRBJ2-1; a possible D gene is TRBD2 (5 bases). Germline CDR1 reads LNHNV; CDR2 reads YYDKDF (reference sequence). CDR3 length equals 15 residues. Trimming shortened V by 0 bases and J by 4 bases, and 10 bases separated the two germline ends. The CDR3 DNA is TGTGCCACCAGCAGAGATCGGGAAGCGTACAATGAGCAGTTCTTC. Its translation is CATSRDREAYNEQFF.

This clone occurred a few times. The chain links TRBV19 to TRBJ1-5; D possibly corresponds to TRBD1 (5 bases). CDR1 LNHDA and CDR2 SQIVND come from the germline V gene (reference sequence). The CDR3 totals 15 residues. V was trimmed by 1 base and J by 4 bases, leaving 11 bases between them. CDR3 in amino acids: CASSIARGGNQPQHF. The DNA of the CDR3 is TGTGCCAGTAGTATAGCCCGGGGGGGAAATCAGCCCCAGCATTTT.

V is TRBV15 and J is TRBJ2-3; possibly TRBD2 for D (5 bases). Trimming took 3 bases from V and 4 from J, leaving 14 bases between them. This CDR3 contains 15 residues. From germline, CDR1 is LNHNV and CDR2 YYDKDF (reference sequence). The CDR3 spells CATSRSRGGADTQYF. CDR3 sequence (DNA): TGTGCCACCAGCAGGTCCCGGGGTGGCGCAGATACGCAGTATTTT. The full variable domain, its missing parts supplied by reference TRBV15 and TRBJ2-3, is DAMVIQNPRYQVTQFGKPVTLSCSQTLNHNVMYWYQQKSSQAPKLLFHYYDKDFNNEADTPDNFQSRRPNTSFCFLDIRSPGLGDTAMYLCATSRSRGGADTQYFGPGTRLTVL.

The CDR3 sequence: CASSPWGGNTEAFF. CDR3 sequence (DNA): TGTGCCAGCTCCCCGTGGGGGGGGAACACTGAAGCTTTCTTT. This chain connects TRBV2 to TRBJ1-1; D possibly corresponds to TRBD1 (5 bases). CDR1 SNHLY and CDR2 FYNNEI come from the germline V gene. The V and J ends lost 8 bases and 1 base respectively, with 14 bases between them. The length of the CDR3 is 14 residues.

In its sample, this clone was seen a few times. This chain's CDR3 is CASSRTGGINEKLFF. The CDR3 DNA sequence: TGTGCCAGCAGCCGAACGGGGGGGATTAATGAAAAACTGTTTTTT. The chain carries TRBV5-5 and TRBJ1-4; perhaps TRBD1 as D (5 bases). The ends were cut back, 4 bases at V and 4 bases at J, with 14 bases in the middle. From germline, CDR1 is SGHKS and CDR2 YYEKEE (reference sequence). CDR3 length: 15 residues.

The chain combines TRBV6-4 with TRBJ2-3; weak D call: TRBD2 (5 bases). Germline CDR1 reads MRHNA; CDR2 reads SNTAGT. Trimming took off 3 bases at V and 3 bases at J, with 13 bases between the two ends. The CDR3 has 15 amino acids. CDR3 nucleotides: TGTGCCAGCAGTGAGGAGGCAATGGGGACAGATACGCAGTATTTT. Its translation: CASSEEAMGTDTQYF.

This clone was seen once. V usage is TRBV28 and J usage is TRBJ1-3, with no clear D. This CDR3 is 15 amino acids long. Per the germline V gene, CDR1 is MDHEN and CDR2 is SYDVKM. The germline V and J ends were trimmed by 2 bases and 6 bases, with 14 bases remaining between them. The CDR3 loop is CASSLIGGNANTIYF. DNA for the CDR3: TGTGCCAGCAGTTTAATCGGAGGGAACGCAAACACCATATATTTT.

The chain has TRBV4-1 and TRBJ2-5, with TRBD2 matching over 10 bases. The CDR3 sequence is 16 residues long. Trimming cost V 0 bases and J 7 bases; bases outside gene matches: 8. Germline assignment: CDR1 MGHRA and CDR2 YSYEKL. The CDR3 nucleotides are TGCGCCAGCAGCCAAGACCCAGCGGGAGGGGGAGGGACCCAGTACTTC. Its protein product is CASSQDPAGGGGTQYF.

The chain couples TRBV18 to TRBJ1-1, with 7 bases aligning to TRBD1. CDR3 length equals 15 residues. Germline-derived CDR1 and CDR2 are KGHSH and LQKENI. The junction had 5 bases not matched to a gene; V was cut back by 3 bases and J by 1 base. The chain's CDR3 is CASSPLGQTNTEAFF. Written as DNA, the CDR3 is TGTGCCAGCTCACCTTTGGGACAGACGAACACTGAAGCTTTCTTT.

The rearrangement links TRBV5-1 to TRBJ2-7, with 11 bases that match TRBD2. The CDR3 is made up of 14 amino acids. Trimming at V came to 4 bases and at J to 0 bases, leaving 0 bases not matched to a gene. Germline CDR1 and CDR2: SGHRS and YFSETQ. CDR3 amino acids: CASSTSGSSYEQYF. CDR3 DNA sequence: TGCGCCAGCAGCACTAGCGGGAGCTCCTACGAGCAGTACTTC.

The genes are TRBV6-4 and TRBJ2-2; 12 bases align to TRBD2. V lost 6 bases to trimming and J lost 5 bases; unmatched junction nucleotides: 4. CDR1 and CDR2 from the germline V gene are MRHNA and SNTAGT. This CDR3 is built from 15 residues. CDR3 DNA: TGTGCCAGCAGACGACTAGCGGGAGAGACCGGGGAGCTGTTTTTT. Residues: CASRRLAGETGELFF.

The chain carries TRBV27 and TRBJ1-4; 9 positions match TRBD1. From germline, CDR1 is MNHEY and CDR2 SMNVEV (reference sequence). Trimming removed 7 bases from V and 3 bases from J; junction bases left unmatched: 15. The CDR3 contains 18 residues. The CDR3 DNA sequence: TGTGCCAGCACCAATATATACAGGGGGCGGCGAGCTAATGAAAAACTGTTTTTT. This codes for CASTNIYRGRRANEKLFF.

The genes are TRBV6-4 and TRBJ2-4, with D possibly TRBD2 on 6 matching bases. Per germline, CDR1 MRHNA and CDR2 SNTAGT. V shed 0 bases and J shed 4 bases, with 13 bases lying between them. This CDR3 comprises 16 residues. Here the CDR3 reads CASSDSNEGLKNIQYF. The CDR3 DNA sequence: TGTGCCAGCAGTGACTCGAACGAGGGACTTAAAAACATTCAGTACTTC.